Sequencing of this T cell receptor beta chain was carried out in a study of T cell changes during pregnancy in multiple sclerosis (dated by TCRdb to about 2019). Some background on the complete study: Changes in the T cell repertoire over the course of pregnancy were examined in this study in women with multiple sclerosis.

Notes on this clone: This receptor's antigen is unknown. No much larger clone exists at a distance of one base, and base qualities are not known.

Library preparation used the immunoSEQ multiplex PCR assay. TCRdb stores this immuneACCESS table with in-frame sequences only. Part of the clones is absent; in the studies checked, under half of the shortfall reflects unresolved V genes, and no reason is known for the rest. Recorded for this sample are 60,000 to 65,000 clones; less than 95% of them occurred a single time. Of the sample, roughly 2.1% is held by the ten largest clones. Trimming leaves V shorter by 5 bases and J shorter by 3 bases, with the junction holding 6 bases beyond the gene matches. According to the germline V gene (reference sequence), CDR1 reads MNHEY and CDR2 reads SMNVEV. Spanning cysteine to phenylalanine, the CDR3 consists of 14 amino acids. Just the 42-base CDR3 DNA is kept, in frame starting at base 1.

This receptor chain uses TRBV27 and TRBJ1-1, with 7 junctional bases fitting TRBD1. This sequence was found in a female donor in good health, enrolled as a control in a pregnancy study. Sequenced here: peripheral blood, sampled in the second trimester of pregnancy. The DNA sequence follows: TGTGCCAGCAGTGCCCAACAGGGGTACACTGAAGCTTTCTTT. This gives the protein CASSAQQGYTEAFF.